This T cell receptor (beta chain) was captured by sequencing in a study of T cell changes during pregnancy in multiple sclerosis. The repertoire was sequenced with immunoSEQ multiplex PCR; TCRdb's copy has only in-frame clones and lacks some. Counted here are some 120,000 clones, 92% occurring once; the ten biggest clones make up 1.5%. Trimming removed 4 bases at V and 4 bases at J, with 10 bases between. This CDR3 has 13 amino acids. The germline gives CDR1 SGHAT, CDR2 FQDESV (reference sequence). This TCR was sampled from a female donor with multiple sclerosis, enrolled in a pregnancy study. The J gene is TRBJ2-5, the V gene TRBV11-1, with a weak D call TRBD1 (6 bases). Sequenced here: peripheral blood, sampled in the third trimester of pregnancy. CDR3 protein: CASSYRVRETQYF. CDR3 in DNA: TGTGCCAGCAGCTACAGGGTCCGAGAGACCCAGTACTTC.